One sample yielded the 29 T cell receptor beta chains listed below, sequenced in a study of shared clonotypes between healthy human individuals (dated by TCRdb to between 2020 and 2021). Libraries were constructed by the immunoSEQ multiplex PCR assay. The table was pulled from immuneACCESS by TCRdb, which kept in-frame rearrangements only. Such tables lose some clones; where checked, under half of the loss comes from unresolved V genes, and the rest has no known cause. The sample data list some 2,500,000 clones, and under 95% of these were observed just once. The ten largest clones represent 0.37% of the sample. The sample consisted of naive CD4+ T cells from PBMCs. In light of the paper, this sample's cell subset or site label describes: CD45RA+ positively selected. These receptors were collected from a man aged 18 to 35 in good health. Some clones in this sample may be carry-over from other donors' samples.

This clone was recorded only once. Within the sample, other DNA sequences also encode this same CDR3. This CDR3 is CASSLAANEQFF. The CDR3 nucleotides are TGCGCCAGCAGCTTGGCCGCCAATGAGCAGTTCTTC. The chain employs TRBV5-1 and TRBJ2-1; D gene unclear. Deletions cut 0 bases from V and 6 bases from J, with 4 bases between. The CDR3 is 12 residues long. The germline CDR1 and CDR2 sequences are SGHRS and YFSETQ.

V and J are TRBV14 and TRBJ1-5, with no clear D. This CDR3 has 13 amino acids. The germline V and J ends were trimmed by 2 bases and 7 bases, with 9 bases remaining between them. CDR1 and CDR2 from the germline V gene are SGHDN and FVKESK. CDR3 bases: TGTGCCAGCAGCCAAACCCTATCCCAGCCCCAGCATTTT. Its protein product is CASSQTLSQPQHF.

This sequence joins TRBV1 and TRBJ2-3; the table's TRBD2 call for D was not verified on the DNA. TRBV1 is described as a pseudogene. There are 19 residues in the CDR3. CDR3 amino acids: CTSSQEPGLAGEGTDTQYF. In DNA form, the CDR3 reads TGCACCAGCAGCCAGGAACCGGGACTAGCGGGAGAAGGCACAGATACGCAGTATTTT.

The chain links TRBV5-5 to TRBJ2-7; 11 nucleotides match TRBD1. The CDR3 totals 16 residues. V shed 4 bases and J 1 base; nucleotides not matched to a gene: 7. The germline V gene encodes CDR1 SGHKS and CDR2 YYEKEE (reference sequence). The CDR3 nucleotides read TGTGCCAGCAGCCAGGGACAGGGGGTTTTGTCCTACGAGCAGTACTTC. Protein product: CASSQGQGVLSYEQYF.

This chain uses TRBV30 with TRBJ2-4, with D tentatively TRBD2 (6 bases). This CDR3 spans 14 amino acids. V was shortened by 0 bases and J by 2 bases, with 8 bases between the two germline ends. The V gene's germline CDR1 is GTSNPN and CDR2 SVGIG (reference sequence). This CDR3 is CAWSVGGSKNIQYF. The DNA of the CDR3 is TGTGCCTGGAGTGTGGGGGGTTCCAAAAACATTCAGTACTTC.

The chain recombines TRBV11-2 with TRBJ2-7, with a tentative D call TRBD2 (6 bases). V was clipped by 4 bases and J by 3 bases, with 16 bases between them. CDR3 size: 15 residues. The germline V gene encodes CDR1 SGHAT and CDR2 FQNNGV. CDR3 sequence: CASSSRGDFDYEQYF. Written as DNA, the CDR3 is TGTGCCAGCAGCTCGAGAGGGGACTTTGACTACGAGCAGTACTTC.

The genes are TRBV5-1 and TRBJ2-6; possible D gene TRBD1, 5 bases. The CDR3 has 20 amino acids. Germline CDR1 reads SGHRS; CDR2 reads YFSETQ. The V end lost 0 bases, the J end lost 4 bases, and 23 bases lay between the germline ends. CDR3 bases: TGCGCCAGCAGCTTGGCCGCACAGGTGCTTAGTCGTCTGGGGGCCAACGTCCTGACTTTC. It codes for CASSLAAQVLSRLGANVLTF.

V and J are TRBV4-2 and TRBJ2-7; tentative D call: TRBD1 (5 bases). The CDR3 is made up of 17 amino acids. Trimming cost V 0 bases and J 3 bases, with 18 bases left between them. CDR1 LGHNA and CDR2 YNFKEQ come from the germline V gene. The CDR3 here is CASSQEQYGASFYEQYF. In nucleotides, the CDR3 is TGTGCCAGCAGCCAAGAACAATATGGGGCTAGTTTCTACGAGCAGTACTTC.

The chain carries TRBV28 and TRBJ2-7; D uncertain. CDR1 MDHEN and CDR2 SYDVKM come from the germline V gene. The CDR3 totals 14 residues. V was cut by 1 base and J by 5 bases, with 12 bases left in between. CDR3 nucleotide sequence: TGTGCCAGCAGTTTATTAGTGCCGGGCCACGAGCAGTACTTC. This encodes CASSLLVPGHEQYF.

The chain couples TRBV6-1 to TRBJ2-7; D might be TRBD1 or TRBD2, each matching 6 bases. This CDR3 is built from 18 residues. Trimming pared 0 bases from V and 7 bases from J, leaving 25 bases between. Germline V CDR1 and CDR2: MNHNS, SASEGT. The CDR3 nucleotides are TGTGCCAGCAGTGAAGCGGGGGGCCCGACATACCGCCAGCGGGAGCAGTACTTC. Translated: CASSEAGGPTYRQREQYF.

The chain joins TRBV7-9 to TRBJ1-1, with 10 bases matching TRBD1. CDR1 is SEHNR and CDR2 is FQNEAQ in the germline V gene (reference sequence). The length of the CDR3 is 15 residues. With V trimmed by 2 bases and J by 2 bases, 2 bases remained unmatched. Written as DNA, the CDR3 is TGTGCCAGCAGCTTAAGGACAGGGGGTAACACTGAAGCTTTCTTT. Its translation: CASSLRTGGNTEAFF.

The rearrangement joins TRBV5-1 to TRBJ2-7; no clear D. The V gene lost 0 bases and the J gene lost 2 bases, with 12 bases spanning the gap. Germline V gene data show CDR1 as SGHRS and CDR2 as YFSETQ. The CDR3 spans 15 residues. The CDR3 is CASSLGLHPPYEQYF. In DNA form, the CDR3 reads TGCGCCAGCAGCTTGGGTTTACACCCGCCCTACGAGCAGTACTTC.

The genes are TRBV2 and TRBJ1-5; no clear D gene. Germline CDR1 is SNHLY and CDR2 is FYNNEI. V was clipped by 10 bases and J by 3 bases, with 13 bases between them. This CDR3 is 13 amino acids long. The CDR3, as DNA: TGTGCCACCTCGTGGGAGGCCAATCAGCCCCAGCATTTT. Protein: CATSWEANQPQHF. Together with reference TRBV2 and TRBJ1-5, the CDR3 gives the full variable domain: EPEVTQTPSHQVTQMGQEVILRCVPISNHLYFYWYRQILGQKVEFLVSFYNNEISEKSEIFDDQFSVERPDGSNFTLKIRSTKLEDSAMYFCATSWEANQPQHFGDGTRLSIL.

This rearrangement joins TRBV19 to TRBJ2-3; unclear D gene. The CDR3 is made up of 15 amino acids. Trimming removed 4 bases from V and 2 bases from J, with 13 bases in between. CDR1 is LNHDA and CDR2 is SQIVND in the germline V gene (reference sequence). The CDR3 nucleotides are TGTGCCAGTAGTAAAGCCTCCCCAACCACAGATACGCAGTATTTT. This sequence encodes CASSKASPTTDTQYF.

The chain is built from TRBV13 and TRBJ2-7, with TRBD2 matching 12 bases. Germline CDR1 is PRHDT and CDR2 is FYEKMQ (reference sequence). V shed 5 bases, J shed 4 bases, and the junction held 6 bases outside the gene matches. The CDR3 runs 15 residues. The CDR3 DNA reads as TGTGCCAGCAGCCAGACTAGCGGGAGTGGGTACGAGCAGTACTTC. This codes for CASSQTSGSGYEQYF. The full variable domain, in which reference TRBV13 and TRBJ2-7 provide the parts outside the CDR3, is AAGVIQSPRHLIKEKRETATLKCYPIPRHDTVYWYQQGPGQDPQFLISFYEKMQSDKGSIPDRFSAQQFSDYHSELNMSSLELGDSALYFCASSQTSGSGYEQYFGPGTRLTVT.

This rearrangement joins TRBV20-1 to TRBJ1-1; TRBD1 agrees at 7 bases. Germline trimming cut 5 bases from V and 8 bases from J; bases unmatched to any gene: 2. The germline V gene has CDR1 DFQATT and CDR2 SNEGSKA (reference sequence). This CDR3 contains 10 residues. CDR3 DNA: TGCAGTGCTCCCAGGGGGGAAGCTTTCTTT. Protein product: CSAPRGEAFF.

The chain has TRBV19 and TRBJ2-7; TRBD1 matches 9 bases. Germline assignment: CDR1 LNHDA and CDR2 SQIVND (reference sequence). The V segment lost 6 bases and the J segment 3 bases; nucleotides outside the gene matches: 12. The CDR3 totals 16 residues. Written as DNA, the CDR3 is TGTGCCAGTAGAGGGGGTCGGGGGACAGGGTTCTACGAGCAGTACTTC. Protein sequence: CASRGGRGTGFYEQYF.

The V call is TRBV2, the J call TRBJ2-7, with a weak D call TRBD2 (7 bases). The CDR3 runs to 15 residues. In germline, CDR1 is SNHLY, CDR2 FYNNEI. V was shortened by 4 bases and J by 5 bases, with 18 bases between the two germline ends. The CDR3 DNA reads TGTGCCAGCAGTGTGGGGGGGCTCGGAGTCGACGAGCAGTACTTC. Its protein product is CASSVGGLGVDEQYF. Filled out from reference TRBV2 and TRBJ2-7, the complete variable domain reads EPEVTQTPSHQVTQMGQEVILRCVPISNHLYFYWYRQILGQKVEFLVSFYNNEISEKSEIFDDQFSVERPDGSNFTLKIRSTKLEDSAMYFCASSVGGLGVDEQYFGPGTRLTVT.

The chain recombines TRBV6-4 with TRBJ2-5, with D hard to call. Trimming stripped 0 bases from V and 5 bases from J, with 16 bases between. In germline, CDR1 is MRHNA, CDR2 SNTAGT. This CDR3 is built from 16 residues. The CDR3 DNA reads TGTGCCAGCAGTGACTCGCCAACTGGCTTTTGGGAGACCCAGTACTTC. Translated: CASSDSPTGFWETQYF.

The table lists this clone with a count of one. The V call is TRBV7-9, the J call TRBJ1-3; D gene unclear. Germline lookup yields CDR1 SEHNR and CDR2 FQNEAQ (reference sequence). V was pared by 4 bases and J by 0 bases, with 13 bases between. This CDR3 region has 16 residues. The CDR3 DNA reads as TGTGCCAGCAGCTATTCCCTCCACAGCTCTGGAAACACCATATATTTT. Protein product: CASSYSLHSSGNTIYF.

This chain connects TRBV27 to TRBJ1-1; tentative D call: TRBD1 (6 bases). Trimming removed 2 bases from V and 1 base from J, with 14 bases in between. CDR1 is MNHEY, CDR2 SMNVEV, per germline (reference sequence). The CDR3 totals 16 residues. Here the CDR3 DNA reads TGTGCCAGCAGTTTACGCGGACAGATAAAGAACACTGAAGCTTTCTTT. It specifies CASSLRGQIKNTEAFF.

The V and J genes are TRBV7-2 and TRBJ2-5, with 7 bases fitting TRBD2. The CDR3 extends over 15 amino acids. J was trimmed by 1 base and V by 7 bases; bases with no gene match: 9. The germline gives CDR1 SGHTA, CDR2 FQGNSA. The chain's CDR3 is CASIRRSGTQETQYF. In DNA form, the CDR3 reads TGTGCCAGCATCCGACGGAGCGGGACCCAAGAGACCCAGTACTTC. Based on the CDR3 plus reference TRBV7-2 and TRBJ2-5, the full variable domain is GAGVSQSPSNKVTEKGKDVELRCDPISGHTALYWYRQSLGQGLEFLIYFQGNSAPDKSGLPSDRFSAERTGGSVSTLTIQRTQQEDSAVYLCASIRRSGTQETQYFGPGTRLLVL.

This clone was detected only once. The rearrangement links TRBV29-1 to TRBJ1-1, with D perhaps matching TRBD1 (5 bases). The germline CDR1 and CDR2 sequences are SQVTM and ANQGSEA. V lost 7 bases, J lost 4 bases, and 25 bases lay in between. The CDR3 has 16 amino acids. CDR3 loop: CSGSRVQGGVSTEAFF. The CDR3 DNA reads TGCAGCGGGAGTAGGGTTCAGGGAGGGGTAAGCACTGAAGCTTTCTTT.

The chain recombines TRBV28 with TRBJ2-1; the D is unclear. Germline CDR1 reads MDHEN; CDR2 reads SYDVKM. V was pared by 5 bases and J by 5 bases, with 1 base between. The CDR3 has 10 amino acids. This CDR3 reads CASSDNEQFF. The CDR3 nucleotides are TGTGCCAGCAGTGACAATGAGCAGTTCTTC.

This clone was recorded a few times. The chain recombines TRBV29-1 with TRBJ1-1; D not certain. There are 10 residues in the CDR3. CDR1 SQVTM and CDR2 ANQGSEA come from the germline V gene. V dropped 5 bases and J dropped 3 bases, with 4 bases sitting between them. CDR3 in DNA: TGCAGCGTTAGGGACACTGAAGCTTTCTTT. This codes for CSVRDTEAFF.

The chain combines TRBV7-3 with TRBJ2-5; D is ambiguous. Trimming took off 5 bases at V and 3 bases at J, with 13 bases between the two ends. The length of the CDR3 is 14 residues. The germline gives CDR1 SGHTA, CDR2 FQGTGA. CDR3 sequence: CASSAYSGEETQYF. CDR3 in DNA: TGTGCCAGCAGCGCGTACTCAGGAGAAGAGACCCAGTACTTC.

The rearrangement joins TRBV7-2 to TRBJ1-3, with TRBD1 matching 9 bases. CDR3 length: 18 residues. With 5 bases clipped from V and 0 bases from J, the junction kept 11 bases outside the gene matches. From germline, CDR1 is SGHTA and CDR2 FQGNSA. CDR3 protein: CASSPRTGVADSGNTIYF. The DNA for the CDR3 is TGTGCCAGCAGCCCCCGGACAGGGGTCGCCGACTCTGGAAACACCATATATTTT.

CDR3 region: CASRPGYEQYF. The CDR3 bases are TGTGCGTCCAGGCCAGGATACGAGCAGTACTTC. The chain is built from TRBV28 and TRBJ2-7, with unresolved D. The CDR3 is made up of 11 amino acids. Germline CDR1 MDHEN, CDR2 SYDVKM. Filled out from reference TRBV28 and TRBJ2-7, the complete variable domain reads DVKVTQSSRYLVKRTGEKVFLECVQDMDHENMFWYRQDPGLGLRLIYFSYDVKMKEKGDIPEGYSVSREKKERFSLILESASTNQTSMYLCASRPGYEQYFGPGTRLTVT.

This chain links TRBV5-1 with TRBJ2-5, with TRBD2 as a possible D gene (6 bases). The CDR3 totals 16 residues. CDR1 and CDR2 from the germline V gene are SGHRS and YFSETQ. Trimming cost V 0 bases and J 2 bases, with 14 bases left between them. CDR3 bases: TGCGCCAGCAGCTTGGGACTAAGCGGGCGACAAGAGACCCAGTACTTC. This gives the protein CASSLGLSGRQETQYF. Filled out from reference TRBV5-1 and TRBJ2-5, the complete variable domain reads KAGVTQTPRYLIKTRGQQVTLSCSPISGHRSVSWYQQTPGQGLQFLFEYFSETQRNKGNFPGRFSGRQFSNSRSEMNVSTLELGDSALYLCASSLGLSGRQETQYFGPGTRLLVL.